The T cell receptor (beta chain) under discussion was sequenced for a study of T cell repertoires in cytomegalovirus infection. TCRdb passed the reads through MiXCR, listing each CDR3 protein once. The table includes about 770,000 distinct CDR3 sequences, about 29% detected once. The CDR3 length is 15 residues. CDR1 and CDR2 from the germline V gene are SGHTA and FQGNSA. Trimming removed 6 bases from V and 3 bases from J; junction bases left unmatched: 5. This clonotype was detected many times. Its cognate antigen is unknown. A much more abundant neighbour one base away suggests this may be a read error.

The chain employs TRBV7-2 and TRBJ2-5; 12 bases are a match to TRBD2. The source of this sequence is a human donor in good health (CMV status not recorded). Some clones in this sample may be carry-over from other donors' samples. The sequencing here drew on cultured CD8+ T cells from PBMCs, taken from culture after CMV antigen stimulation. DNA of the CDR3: TGTGCCAGCAGTTCTAGCGGGGGGGCTGAAGAGACCCAGTACTTC. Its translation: CASSSSGGAEETQYF.